This T cell receptor (beta chain) originates from a study of T cell changes during pregnancy in multiple sclerosis. The CDR3 contains 13 residues. J lost 5 bases, V lost 2 bases, and 2 bases had no gene match. The germline V gene encodes CDR1 SGDLS and CDR2 YYNGEE. The method was immunoSEQ multiplex PCR; TCRdb's version includes in-frame clones alone and lacks a portion of them. The sample holds about 53,000 clones, nearly 95% seen once. This chain connects TRBV9 to TRBJ2-7, with 9 positions matching TRBD2. The source material was CD4+ T cells from peripheral blood mononuclear cells, sampled in the third trimester of pregnancy. This receptor was identified in a female donor with multiple sclerosis, enrolled in a pregnancy study. The CDR3 DNA follows: TGTGCCAGCAGCGTCGGGACTAGCCACGAGCAGTACTTC. Protein product: CASSVGTSHEQYF.